Following are 24 T cell receptor beta chains from one sample sequenced in a study of blood T cell repertoires in COVID-19. The table came from immunoSEQ multiplex PCR; TCRdb's copy has only in-frame clones and leaves some out. The sample shows roughly 240,000 clones, about 83% of them seen only once. The sequencing sample was made of PBMCs or T cells enriched from blood (not recorded which). The receptors were sampled from a woman in her thirties or forties who had been exposed to COVID-19.

The chain joins TRBV4-1 to TRBJ2-5, with D maybe TRBD1 (5 bases). V shed 1 base and J shed 5 bases, with 11 bases lying between them. Germline V CDR1 and CDR2: MGHRA, YSYEKL. The CDR3 is 14 residues long. Written as DNA, the CDR3 is TGCGCCAGCAGCCAAGCCAACAGGTTGGAGACCCAGTACTTC. It specifies CASSQANRLETQYF.

The chain links TRBV4-1 to TRBJ2-2, with D perhaps TRBD2 (5 bases). CDR3 size: 17 residues. Looked up from germline, CDR1 is MGHRA and CDR2 is YSYEKL. The V end lost 2 bases, the J end lost 1 base, and 14 bases lay between the germline ends. The CDR3 loop reads CASSQFGDRGNTGELFF. CDR3 DNA: TGCGCCAGCAGCCAATTCGGGGATCGAGGGAACACCGGGGAGCTGTTTTTT.

The chain uses TRBV10-3 and TRBJ1-1; 7 bases are a match to TRBD1. J gave up 1 base and V 8 bases, and 4 bases lay outside the gene matches. The CDR3 length is 13 residues. Looked up from germline, CDR1 is ENHRY and CDR2 is SYGVKD. CDR3 loop: CAILGTANTEAFF. CDR3 in DNA: TGTGCCATCCTAGGGACAGCGAACACTGAAGCTTTCTTT.

The chain recombines TRBV28 with TRBJ1-1; a weak D match, TRBD1 (6 bases). The CDR3 length is 15 residues. Germline values: CDR1 MDHEN, CDR2 SYDVKM. Between the trimmed V and J ends, which lost 6 bases and 4 bases, there was a span of 18 bases. CDR3 bases: TGTGCCAGCAGCCACTCCGGGACACCCCGCACTGAAGCTTTCTTT. This sequence encodes CASSHSGTPRTEAFF.

The V gene is TRBV10-2, the J gene TRBJ1-5; maybe TRBD1 (6 bases). From germline, CDR1 is WSHSY and CDR2 SAAADI. V lost 6 bases, J lost 5 bases, and 11 bases lay in between. The CDR3 runs 13 residues. The CDR3 DNA sequence: TGCGCCAGCAGCGATACAGGGTATCAGCCCCAGCATTTT. Its translation: CASSDTGYQPQHF.

As for this clone: The same CDR3 also results from other DNA sequences found in this sample. The rearrangement links TRBV28 to TRBJ1-2, with a weak D call TRBD1 (5 bases). The germline gives CDR1 MDHEN, CDR2 SYDVKM. Trimming removed 5 bases from V and 3 bases from J, with 16 bases in between. The CDR3 consists of 15 residues. As DNA, the CDR3 is TGTGCCAGCAGTCCCCTTAGCGCGGGGGACTATGGCTACACCTTC. Translated: CASSPLSAGDYGYTF.

The chain joins TRBV19 to TRBJ1-4, with D possibly being TRBD1 (6 bases). The germline gives CDR1 LNHDA, CDR2 SQIVND (reference sequence). The CDR3 is 16 amino acids. Trimming pared 5 bases from V and 8 bases from J, leaving 21 bases between. CDR3 amino acids: CASSPATGPEREKLFF. DNA for the CDR3: TGTGCCAGTAGTCCTGCGACAGGCCCCGAGCGGGAAAAACTGTTTTTT. The variable domain in full, with the rest retrieved from reference TRBV19 and TRBJ1-4, is DGGITQSPKYLFRKEGQNVTLSCEQNLNHDAMYWYRQDPGQGLRLIYYSQIVNDFQKGDIAEGYSVSREKKESFPLTVTSAQKNPTAFYLCASSPATGPEREKLFFGSGTQLSVL.

The chain couples TRBV7-7 to TRBJ2-7; D possibly corresponds to TRBD1 (5 bases). The germline V gene has CDR1 SSHAT and CDR2 FNYEAQ (reference sequence). CDR3 size: 15 residues. Deletions cut 1 base from V and 5 bases from J, with 15 bases between. The CDR3 protein is CASSLGWGPRDEQYF. In DNA form, the CDR3 reads TGTGCCAGCAGCTTAGGGTGGGGCCCCAGGGACGAGCAGTACTTC. Together with reference TRBV7-7 and TRBJ2-7, the CDR3 gives the full variable domain: GAGVSQSPRYKVTKRGQDVTLRCDPISSHATLYWYQQALGQGPEFLTYFNYEAQPDKSGLPSDRFSAERPEGSISTLTIQRTEQRDSAMYRCASSLGWGPRDEQYFGPGTRLTVT.

The V and J genes are TRBV5-1 and TRBJ2-2; the match to TRBD1 covers 12 bases. From germline, CDR1 is SGHRS and CDR2 YFSETQ. Unmatched junction bases numbered 6, after V lost 1 base and J lost 5 bases. The CDR3 sequence is 17 residues long. Written as DNA, the CDR3 is TGCGCCAGCAGCTTGAATAGGGACAGGGGGCCGACCGGGGAGCTGTTTTTT. Protein: CASSLNRDRGPTGELFF.

The J gene is TRBJ1-2, the V gene TRBV7-3, with a possible D match to TRBD1 (6 bases). The CDR3 consists of 14 residues. Trimming took off 1 base at V and 7 bases at J, with 13 bases between the two ends. CDR1 SGHTA and CDR2 FQGTGA come from the germline V gene. CDR3 amino acids: CASSLNAGAGGYTF. CDR3 nucleotide sequence: TGTGCCAGCAGCTTAAATGCAGGGGCGGGTGGCTACACCTTC.

V usage is TRBV7-8 and J usage is TRBJ1-1, with no clear D. The length of the CDR3 is 12 residues. Trimming removed 5 bases at V and 9 bases at J, with 13 bases between. Germline lookup yields CDR1 SGHVS and CDR2 FQNEAQ. The DNA for the CDR3 is TGTGCCAGCAGCCCCCGGTCAGGTCAAGCTTTCTTT. Translation: CASSPRSGQAFF.

This clone was counted ten times or more. The rearrangement links TRBV7-2 to TRBJ2-1, with 9 bases that match TRBD1. This CDR3 region has 15 residues. From germline, CDR1 is SGHTA and CDR2 FQGNSA. V lost 5 bases, J lost 10 bases, and 12 bases stayed unmatched. The CDR3 DNA sequence: TGTGCCAGCAGCGACCGGGACAGGGCCTATATCGAGCAGTTCTTC. Translated, it gives CASSDRDRAYIEQFF.

This chain uses TRBV27 with TRBJ1-2; 9 positions agree with TRBD1. The junction had 9 bases not matched to a gene; V was cut back by 1 base and J by 6 bases. From germline, CDR1 is MNHEY and CDR2 SMNVEV (reference sequence). The CDR3 spans 16 residues. The CDR3 DNA reads as TGTGCCAGCAGTTTATGGACAACAGGGGGCGCGGATGGCTACACCTTC. Translation: CASSLWTTGGADGYTF.

This sequence joins TRBV19 and TRBJ2-5, with 10 bases fitting TRBD2. The V gene's germline CDR1 is LNHDA and CDR2 SQIVND (reference sequence). The CDR3 extends over 15 amino acids. V was clipped by 9 bases and J by 2 bases; unmatched bases: 9. CDR3 sequence: CASRAGLATQETQYF. CDR3 DNA sequence: TGTGCCAGCCGTGCGGGACTAGCGACGCAAGAGACCCAGTACTTC.

The rearrangement uses TRBV18 and TRBJ2-6; D is uncertain. V lost 4 bases and J lost 0, with 13 bases in between. The V gene's germline CDR1 is KGHSH and CDR2 LQKENI. There are 17 residues in the CDR3. The CDR3: CASSLYSGSSGANVLTF. The CDR3 DNA reads as TGTGCCAGCTCACTTTACAGTGGTTCCTCTGGGGCCAACGTCCTGACTTTC.

This clone was detected only a few times. At the DNA level, this CDR3 is encoded by other sequences in the same sample as well. The rearrangement joins TRBV7-9 to TRBJ1-6; 9 bases map to TRBD1. Trimming at V came to 5 bases and at J to 10 bases, leaving 9 bases not matched to a gene. CDR3 length: 15 residues. Germline CDR1 SEHNR, CDR2 FQNEAQ (reference sequence). CDR3 loop: CASSATGGARSPLHF. CDR3 DNA: TGTGCCAGCAGCGCGACAGGGGGGGCAAGATCACCCCTCCACTTT.

This clone was seen only once. The gene calls are TRBV2 and TRBJ1-2; the match to TRBD1 covers 10 bases. The germline gives CDR1 SNHLY, CDR2 FYNNEI. The J segment lost 7 bases and the V segment lost 6 bases, leaving 8 bases of the junction unmatched. This CDR3 contains 14 residues. The CDR3, as DNA: TGTGCCAGCAGCTCAGGACAGGGGGTTCTTGGCTACACCTTC. Encoded protein: CASSSGQGVLGYTF. Looking up the rest from reference TRBV2 and TRBJ1-2 gives the full variable domain: EPEVTQTPSHQVTQMGQEVILRCVPISNHLYFYWYRQILGQKVEFLVSFYNNEISEKSEIFDDQFSVERPDGSNFTLKIRSTKLEDSAMYFCASSSGQGVLGYTFGSGTRLTVV.

This clone has only a few counts. The chain joins TRBV28 to TRBJ1-5; 8 nucleotides match TRBD1. V was pared by 4 bases and J by 7 bases, with 12 bases of the junction left unmatched. CDR1 MDHEN and CDR2 SYDVKM come from the germline V gene. CDR3 length: 16 amino acids. The CDR3 DNA follows: TGTGCCAGCAGTTCTACACGGACAGGGCTGAGACAGCCCCAGCATTTT. Translation gives CASSSTRTGLRQPQHF.

The genes are TRBV27 and TRBJ2-5; TRBD1 agrees at 9 bases. The germline CDR1 and CDR2 sequences are MNHEY and SMNVEV (reference sequence). Trimming removed 7 bases from V and 5 bases from J; junction bases left unmatched: 8. The CDR3 length is 14 residues. Written as DNA, the CDR3 is TGTGCCAGCACCGAATGGGACAGGGCCGAGACCCAGTACTTC. Residues: CASTEWDRAETQYF.

This clone was counted between two and nine times. The chain links TRBV27 to TRBJ2-2; 10 bases are shared with TRBD2. CDR1 and CDR2 from the germline V gene are MNHEY and SMNVEV (reference sequence). The V and J ends lost 5 bases and 5 bases, in that order; junction bases with no gene match: 11. CDR3 length: 17 amino acids. Written as DNA, the CDR3 is TGTGCCAGCAGTGGGCAGCGGGGGGGCGGAGGGACCGGGGAGCTGTTTTTT. This translates into CASSGQRGGGGTGELFF.

The chain links TRBV28 to TRBJ2-5, with D tentatively TRBD1 (5 bases). The CDR3 extends over 15 amino acids. The V gene lost 2 bases and the J gene lost 1 base, with 11 bases spanning the gap. From germline, CDR1 is MDHEN and CDR2 SYDVKM. The CDR3 DNA sequence: TGTGCCAGCAGTTTAGAGGCAGGGCCCCAAGAGACCCAGTACTTC. This codes for CASSLEAGPQETQYF.

V gene TRBV7-2 combines with J gene TRBJ2-7, with TRBD1 as a possible D gene (5 bases). Trimming shortened V by 2 bases and J by 2 bases, and 13 bases separated the two germline ends. CDR1 SGHTA and CDR2 FQGNSA come from the germline V gene. The CDR3 loop spans 15 amino acids. The CDR3 region is CASSLTRAPTYEQYF. The CDR3 coding sequence is TGTGCCAGCAGCTTAACCAGGGCCCCGACCTACGAGCAGTACTTC.

This sequence joins TRBV2 and TRBJ1-2, with no clear D. Germline assignment: CDR1 SNHLY and CDR2 FYNNEI. Trimming cost V 2 bases and J 6 bases, with 10 bases left between them. The CDR3 consists of 13 residues. Here the CDR3 DNA reads TGTGCCAGCAGTGAATTTGAGGGAGATGGCTACACCTTC. Its translation is CASSEFEGDGYTF.

This clone has only one observation. This chain links TRBV12-5 with TRBJ1-2; TRBD1 is a possible D gene (6 bases). The V end lost 2 bases, the J end lost 2 bases, and 15 bases lay between the germline ends. This CDR3 has 16 residues. Germline V gives CDR1 LGHNT, CDR2 FRNRAP. DNA of the CDR3: TGTGCTAGTGGTTTGCCGCAATACAGGGTCAACTATGGCTACACCTTC. Its protein product is CASGLPQYRVNYGYTF.